This TCR beta chain is drawn from a study of human T cells and chemical hapten exposure. Time point specified: patch test 1, 2 weeks after DPC sensitization. Regarding treatment: therapeutic diphenylcyclopropenone sensitization with weekly scalp DPC. Donors were 18 to 70-year-old alopecia patients suitable for DPC. TCRdb used MiXCR to reprocess the RACE reads, holding one entry per CDR3 protein. The sample includes some 170,000 distinct CDR3 sequences, 20% to 25% of them seen just once. Looked up from germline, CDR1 is MNHNY and CDR2 is SVGAGI (reference sequence). V dropped 4 bases and J dropped 10; count of bases not matched to a gene: 10. There are 15 residues in the CDR3.

The origin of this receptor is a woman aged 45-65 years with alopecia areata. Some clones in this sample may be carry-over from other donors' samples. The chain is built from TRBV6-6 and TRBJ1-6, with 7 positions matching TRBD1. Sequenced material: whole blood, taken in connection with sensitization to the hapten diphenylcyclopropenone (DPC). The CDR3 nucleotides read TGTGCCAGCAGTTTCCTTACAGGGGAAAGCTCACCCCTCCACTTT. This sequence encodes CASSFLTGESSPLHF.